This note documents a single TCR beta chain sequence. The sample is drawn from a study of shared clonotypes between healthy human individuals. Study-level information: Donor ages ranged 18 to 49 years: a couple of women, a few men.

The authors split each subset's genomic DNA evenly across several immunoSEQ plates. The repertoire was sequenced with immunoSEQ multiplex PCR; TCRdb's copy has only in-frame clones and lacks some. Among 650,000 to 800,000 clones, 72% were seen once, and the ten largest hold less than 2%. Recent acute infections and vaccinations were absent in the healthy HIV-negative adult donors. The sample was memory CD4+ T cells sorted from blood. The subset: CD45RA-negative fraction. The TCR comes from a woman between 25 and 40 years old in good health.

The CDR3 region is CASSLHRETGELFF. The CDR3 bases are TGTGCCAGCTCACTTCACAGGGAAACCGGGGAGCTGTTTTTT. This chain links TRBV18 with TRBJ2-2; weak D call: TRBD1 (6 bases). Looked up from germline, CDR1 is KGHSH and CDR2 is LQKENI. The CDR3 has 14 amino acids. V shed 4 bases and J shed 5 bases, with 11 bases lying between them.